This TCR beta chain was retrieved from a study of blood T cell repertoires in COVID-19. Study background: Both acute and convalescent COVID-19 samples were obtained from the United States, Italy and Spain. Sources were T cells, B-cell-depleted T cells, or PBMCs; the material itself was cDNA or gDNA.

Original processing notes: Amplification from reference gene primers served as the basis for estimated nucleated cell counts. Method: immunoSEQ multiplex PCR; TCRdb's copy keeps in-frame clones and lacks some. Clone size and V and J calls were adopted from that table, with D and trimming inferred from the DNA. This table has almost 40,000 clones, more than 70% appearing once. The CDR3 totals 13 residues. In germline, CDR1 is MDHEN, CDR2 SYDVKM. The V end was cut by 1 base, the J end by 4 bases, with 5 bases between. The sequencing input was peripheral blood. This TCR was recovered from a man in his sixties with acute or convalescent COVID-19. V is TRBV28 and J is TRBJ1-5, with D unclear. CDR3 sequence: CASSLSRNQPQHF. In nucleotides, the CDR3 is TGTGCCAGCAGTTTATCCCGGAATCAGCCCCAGCATTTT.